Listed here are 2 T cell receptor beta chains from one sample, sequenced in a study of T cells in Graves' hyperthyroidism and ophthalmopathy. The source material, RNA transcripts, was used to amplify TCR beta CDR3 regions. First-round RT-PCR targeting the TCR CDR3 was performed with the HTBI primer set. From the multiplex PCR reads, TCRdb called clonotypes with MiXCR, one entry per CDR3 protein. The repertoire holds tens of thousands of distinct CDR3 sequences, with less than 45% as singletons. Sequenced sample: blood. The receptors were gathered from a woman aged 25-40 years with Graves' hyperthyroidism.

This clonotype was observed many times. The chain has TRBV20-1 and TRBJ2-7; 10 bases align to TRBD2. Germline values: CDR1 DFQATT, CDR2 SNEGSKA (reference sequence). The CDR3 length is 16 residues. Losses at the gene ends were 0 bases for V and 4 bases for J; bases not matched to a gene: 9. The CDR3 loop is CSARDPASGSGYEQYF. The CDR3 nucleotides are TGCAGTGCTAGAGATCCCGCTAGCGGGAGTGGTTACGAGCAGTACTTC.

The sample holds many counts of this clonotype. The chain links TRBV6-1 to TRBJ1-5, with unresolved D. The length of the CDR3 is 13 residues. Trimming cost V 8 bases and J 7 bases, with 15 bases left between them. CDR1 and CDR2 (germline): MNHNS, SASEGT. This CDR3 is CASVNRISQPQHF. The CDR3 bases are TGTGCCAGCGTAAACCGGATCAGCCAGCCCCAGCATTTT.